The clone carrying this T cell receptor beta chain was recorded many times. This sample was taken from a study of T cells of healthy individuals. TCRdb itself ran the 5' RACE reads through MiXCR, one entry per CDR3 protein. The sample lists some 82,000 distinct CDR3 sequences, roughly 5.1% occurring once. The CDR3 consists of 16 residues. V dropped 1 base and J dropped 5 bases, with 16 bases sitting between them. The V gene's germline CDR1 is SGHTA and CDR2 FQGNSA. The TCR was taken from a female donor in good health. V and J are TRBV7-2 and TRBJ2-3; D is ambiguous. This CDR3 is CASSLGVRRTGDTQYF. CDR3 DNA: TGTGCCAGCAGCTTAGGAGTTAGAAGGACGGGAGATACGCAGTATTTT.